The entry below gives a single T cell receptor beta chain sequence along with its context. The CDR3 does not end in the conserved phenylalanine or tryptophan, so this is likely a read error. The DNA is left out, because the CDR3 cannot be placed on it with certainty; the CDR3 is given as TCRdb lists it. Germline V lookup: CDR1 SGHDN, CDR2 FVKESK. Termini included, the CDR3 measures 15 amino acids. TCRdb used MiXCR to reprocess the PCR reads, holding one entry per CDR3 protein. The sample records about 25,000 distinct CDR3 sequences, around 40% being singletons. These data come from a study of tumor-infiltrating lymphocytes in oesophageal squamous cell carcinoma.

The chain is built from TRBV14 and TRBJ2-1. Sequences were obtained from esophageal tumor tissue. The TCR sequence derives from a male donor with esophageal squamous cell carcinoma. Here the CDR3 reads CASSQVHGYGYTFGS.